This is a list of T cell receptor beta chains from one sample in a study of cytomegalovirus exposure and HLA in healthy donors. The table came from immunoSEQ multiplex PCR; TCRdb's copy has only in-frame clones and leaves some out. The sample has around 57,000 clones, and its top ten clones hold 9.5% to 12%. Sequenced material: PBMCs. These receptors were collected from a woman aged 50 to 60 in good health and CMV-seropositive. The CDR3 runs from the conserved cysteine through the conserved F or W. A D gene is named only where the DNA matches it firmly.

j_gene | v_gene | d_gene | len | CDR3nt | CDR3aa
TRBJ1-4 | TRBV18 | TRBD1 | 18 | TGTGCCAGCTCACTCCAACCTACAGGGGGGGCGGCTAATGAAAAACTGTTTTTT | CASSLQPTGGAANEKLFF
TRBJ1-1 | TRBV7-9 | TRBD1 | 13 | TGTGCCAGCAGGGCAGGGGGACACACTGAAGCTTTCTTT | CASRAGGHTEAFF
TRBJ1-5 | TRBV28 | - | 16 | TGTGCCAGCAGTTTCTTGGGAAAGAGGGGCAATCAGCCCCAGCATTTT | CASSFLGKRGNQPQHF
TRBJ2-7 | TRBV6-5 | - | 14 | TGTGCCAGCAGTGGACCGGACAGCCGCTACGAGCAGTACTTC | CASSGPDSRYEQYF
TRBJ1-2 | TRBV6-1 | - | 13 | TGTGCCAGCAGTGAAAGGTCCGGAGACGGCTACACCTTC | CASSERSGDGYTF
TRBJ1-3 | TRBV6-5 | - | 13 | TGTGCCAGCAGTTCCCTTGACAGTTACACCATATATTTT | CASSSLDSYTIYF
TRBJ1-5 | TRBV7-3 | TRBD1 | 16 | TGTGCCAGCAGCTCCGGGACAGTGAATAGCAATCAGCCCCAGCATTTT | CASSSGTVNSNQPQHF
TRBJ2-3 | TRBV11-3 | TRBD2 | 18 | TGTGCCAGCAGCTTAGGACTAGCGGGAGGTCCTTACACAGATACGCAGTATTTT | CASSLGLAGGPYTDTQYF
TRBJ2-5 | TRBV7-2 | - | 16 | TGTGCCAGCAGCTTAGTATTAAGGAGCGGTGGGGAGACCCAGTACTTC | CASSLVLRSGGETQYF
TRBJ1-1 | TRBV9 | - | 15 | TGTGCCAGCAGCGTAGGAGGGGGGGTCGACACTGAAGCTTTCTTT | CASSVGGGVDTEAFF
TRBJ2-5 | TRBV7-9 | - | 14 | TGTGCCAGCAGCTATTCGGACAGCCAAGAGACCCAGTACTTC | CASSYSDSQETQYF
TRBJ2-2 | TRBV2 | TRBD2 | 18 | TGTGCCAGCAGTCGAGGACTAGCGGGAGGGCCACGCACCGGGGAGCTGTTTTTT | CASSRGLAGGPRTGELFF
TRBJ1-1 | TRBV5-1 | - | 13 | TGCGCCAGCAGCTTTAGTCTGAACACTGAAGCTTTCTTT | CASSFSLNTEAFF
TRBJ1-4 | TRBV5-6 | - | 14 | TGTGCCAGCAGCTTGGAAGGGGGAGATGAAAAACTGTTTTTT | CASSLEGGDEKLFF
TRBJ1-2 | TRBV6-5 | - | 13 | TGTGCCAGCAGTGAAGGGGTTGGAGGGGGCTACACCTTC | CASSEGVGGGYTF
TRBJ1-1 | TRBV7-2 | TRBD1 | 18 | TGTGCCAGCAGCCCTTACTACAGGGGGCAAGGCGGAAACACTGAAGCTTTCTTT | CASSPYYRGQGGNTEAFF
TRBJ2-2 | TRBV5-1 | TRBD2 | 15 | TGCGCCAGCCGCGCCAGCGGGAATCCCACCGGGGAGCTGTTTTTT | CASRASGNPTGELFF